These T cell receptor beta chains were read from a single sample in a study of shared clonotypes between healthy human individuals. Generated by immunoSEQ multiplex PCR, the TCRdb table keeps only in-frame clones and is missing some. Among 550,000 to 850,000 clones listed, 74% were seen once. The sample comprised memory CD4+ T cells sorted from blood. These receptors all stem from a woman aged 25-40 years in good health. Both conserved end residues are part of each CDR3. The D gene is left open where the match is weak. Rows may omit the clone size; those that give it use once, few, many or a size class.

J,size,D,V,CDR3,DNA
TRBJ2-7,NA,NA,TRBV27,CASRRRPRGAYEQYF,TGTGCCAGCAGGCGCCGGCCCAGGGGCGCCTACGAGCAGTACTTC
TRBJ1-2,NA,NA,TRBV4-1,CASSQDRLAGGYTF,TGCGCCAGCAGCCAAGATCGGTTGGCGGGGGGCTACACCTTC
TRBJ2-3,NA,NA,TRBV19,CASSIPGLDTQYF,TGTGCCAGTAGTATTCCGGGTTTAGATACGCAGTATTTT
TRBJ2-1,many,NA,TRBV25-1,CASSELVGLGAGNEQFF,TGTGCCAGCAGTGAATTAGTGGGTCTCGGGGCGGGTAATGAGCAGTTCTTC
TRBJ1-2,few,NA,TRBV2,CASSERGANYGYTF,TGTGCCAGCAGTGAACGAGGAGCAAACTATGGCTACACCTTC
TRBJ1-1,once,NA,TRBV19,CASSMGSGFIAFF,TGTGCCAGTAGTATGGGGAGCGGGTTTATCGCTTTCTTT
TRBJ2-4,NA,NA,TRBV5-1,CASSLSPGLENIQYF,TGCGCCAGCAGCTTAAGCCCGGGACTGGAAAACATTCAGTACTTC
TRBJ2-7,few,NA,TRBV7-8,CASSFRDEDEQYF,TGTGCCAGCAGCTTTAGGGACGAGGACGAGCAGTACTTC
TRBJ2-5,NA,TRBD1,TRBV5-4,CASSYWVAGQGETQYF,TGTGCCAGCAGCTATTGGGTAGCGGGACAGGGGGAGACCCAGTACTTC
TRBJ1-2,NA,TRBD1,TRBV30,CAWSSGQGHYGYTF,TGTGCCTGGAGTTCGGGACAGGGGCACTATGGCTACACCTTC
TRBJ1-4,NA,TRBD1,TRBV6-1,CASSNRGRNEKLFF,TGTGCCAGCAGTAACAGGGGGCGGAATGAAAAACTGTTTTTT
TRBJ2-7,NA,NA,TRBV2,CASRRETYEQYF,TGTGCCAGCAGGAGGGAGACCTACGAGCAGTACTTC
TRBJ2-3,NA,NA,TRBV5-6,CASSLIGWRGATDTQYF,TGTGCCAGCAGCTTGATAGGTTGGAGGGGCGCCACAGATACGCAGTATTTT
TRBJ2-3,few,NA,TRBV6-6,CASSYLRRGRTDTQYF,TGTGCCAGCAGTTACCTCCGACGGGGACGCACAGATACGCAGTATTTT
TRBJ2-1,NA,TRBD2,TRBV7-6,CASSLVSGSPDEQFF,TGTGCCAGCAGCTTAGTTAGCGGGAGTCCCGATGAGCAGTTCTTC
TRBJ2-3,NA,NA,TRBV18,CASSGDTDTQYF,TGTGCCAGCTCAGGGGACACAGATACGCAGTATTTT